This passage covers 10 T cell receptor beta chains from one sample sequenced in a study of T cell clonality in common variable immunodeficiency. Repertoires were generated with immunoSEQ multiplex PCR, while TCRdb's copy carries only in-frame clones and drops some. In total the sample includes 50,000 or so clones, none of them seen once. The sequenced sample consisted of peripheral blood mononuclear cells. The receptors were gathered from a person aged 18 to 75 in good health.

This clone was seen repeatedly, ten times or more. The sequenced part of the CDR3 DNA is TGTGCCAGCAGCTTGGAGGGCGGCAGGGCGTACAATGAG. Translated: CASSLEGGRAYNE. The whole CDR3 sequence reads CASSLEGGRAYNEQFF. The V call is TRBV5-4, the J call TRBJ2-1, with TRBD1 as a possible D gene (5 bases). Read sequence stops 3 residues before the CDR3 end, and the germline J gene provides the missing end. This CDR3 region has 16 residues. Per germline, CDR1 SGHNT and CDR2 YYREEE (reference sequence). V lost 0 bases and J lost 4, with 14 bases in between.

Ten or more counts support this clone. The read ends 3 residues shy of where the CDR3 ends; the end is completed using the germline J gene. The chain carries TRBV20-1 and TRBJ2-5; the match to TRBD1 covers 9 bases. The CDR3 has 14 amino acids. Germline CDR1 and CDR2: DFQATT and SNEGSKA (reference sequence). V gave up 6 bases and J gave up 5 bases; unmatched junction bases: 10. The CDR3 spells CSAGGTGNGETQYF. CDR3 bases read: TGCAGTGCGGGGGGGACAGGGAATGGGGAGACC.

This clone was observed a few times. The read terminates 3 residues ahead of where the CDR3 ends, so the germline J gene completes it. The chain uses TRBV18 and TRBJ1-2; 11 positions agree with TRBD1. The germline V gene encodes CDR1 KGHSH and CDR2 LQKENI. This CDR3 has 19 residues. CDR3 bases read: TGTGCCAGCTCACGGACAACGGGACAGGGGGTCCCGGGCACAGATACG. The encoded protein is CASSRTTGQGVPGTDT. The entire CDR3 is CASSRTTGQGVPGTDTYTF.

In this sample, this clone turned up many times. The read terminates 3 residues before the CDR3 end, so the remaining end is supplied by the germline J gene. V usage is TRBV7-9 and J usage is TRBJ1-4, with D possibly matching TRBD1 (5 bases). Germline loops: CDR1 SEHNR, CDR2 FQNEAQ (reference sequence). Trimming removed 1 base at V and 6 bases at J, with 12 bases between. There are 15 residues in the CDR3. CDR3 sequence: CASSLGWGVYEKLFF. The covered CDR3 bases are TGTGCCAGCAGCTTAGGCTGGGGCGTGTATGAAAAA.

This clone was counted many times. The read falls 3 residues short of the CDR3 end, and the missing part is taken from the germline J gene. This chain connects TRBV7-6 to TRBJ2-1; perhaps TRBD1 as D (6 bases). V was trimmed by 5 bases and J by 9 bases, leaving 17 bases between them. CDR1 is SGHVS, CDR2 FNYEAQ, per germline. The CDR3 covers 14 residues. The CDR3 spells CASSPQRGIVEQFF. The sequenced CDR3 bases are TGTGCCAGCAGCCCACAGAGGGGGATAGTTGAG.

Points on this clone: With the read ending 3 residues before the CDR3 end, the germline J gene is used to fill in that end. The chain joins TRBV2 to TRBJ2-7, with 7 nucleotides matching TRBD1. CDR3 length equals 14 residues. Germline V gives CDR1 SNHLY, CDR2 FYNNEI. V trimming: 5 bases; J trimming: 6 bases; junction bases outside the gene matches: 10. The CDR3 loop reads CASSPRGLGSEQYF. The DNA read from the CDR3 is TGTGCCAGCAGTCCGAGGGGGCTAGGGTCCGAG. Together with reference TRBV2 and TRBJ2-7, the CDR3 gives the full variable domain: EPEVTQTPSHQVTQMGQEVILRCVPISNHLYFYWYRQILGQKVEFLVSFYNNEISEKSEIFDDQFSVERPDGSNFTLKIRSTKLEDSAMYFCASSPRGLGSEQYFGPGTRLTVT.

This clone was counted many times. The read comes to an end 3 residues before the CDR3 does, leaving the germline J gene to fill in the end. The chain is built from TRBV7-6 and TRBJ1-1, with D tentatively TRBD1 (6 bases). CDR1 and CDR2 from the germline V gene are SGHVS and FNYEAQ. This CDR3 has 14 amino acids. Trimming stripped 5 bases from V and 3 bases from J, with 13 bases between. The covered CDR3 bases are TGTGCCAGCAGCCAACGAGGGGGAGACACTGAA. It is translated as CASSQRGGDTE. The whole CDR3 region reads CASSQRGGDTEAFF.

This clone was seen at least ten times. The sequenced part of the CDR3 DNA is TGTGCCGGGGACATTGCGAACACCGGGGAG. Encoded protein: CAGDIANTGE. The whole CDR3 protein is CAGDIANTGELFF. J is TRBJ2-2 and V is TRBV30, with D perhaps matching TRBD1 (6 bases). The read ends 3 residues early relative to the CDR3; the germline J gene fills the gap. V was shortened by 8 bases and J by 0 bases, with 10 bases between the two germline ends. CDR1 and CDR2 (germline): GTSNPN, SVGIG (reference sequence). This CDR3 contains 13 residues.

This clone has at least ten counts. The CDR3 is CASSLPQFNSPLHF. CDR3 bases read: TGTGCCAGCAGCCTGCCCCAGTTTAACTCACCC. This chain links TRBV7-2 with TRBJ1-6; D not certain. The read gets to within 3 residues of the CDR3 end, and the germline J gene fills in the rest. The V gene lost 5 bases and the J gene lost 10 bases, with 15 bases spanning the gap. This CDR3 has 14 amino acids. In germline, CDR1 is SGHTA, CDR2 FQGNSA. The whole variable domain, filled in from reference TRBV7-2 and TRBJ1-6, reads GAGVSQSPSNKVTEKGKDVELRCDPISGHTALYWYRQSLGQGLEFLIYFQGNSAPDKSGLPSDRFSAERTGGSVSTLTIQRTQQEDSAVYLCASSLPQFNSPLHFGNGTRLTVT.

Comments on this clone: The DNA ends 3 residues before the CDR3 does, and the rest of the CDR3 is filled in from the germline J gene. The J gene is TRBJ1-5, the V gene TRBV7-2; D perhaps matches TRBD1 (5 bases). Germline assignment: CDR1 SGHTA and CDR2 FQGNSA. The CDR3 sequence is 14 residues long. The part of the CDR3 DNA that was read is TGTGCCAGCAGCTCGGGACTGCCTCCCGATCCC. Translated, it gives CASSSGLPPDP. The whole CDR3 reads CASSSGLPPDPQHF. The full variable domain, with the rest looked up from reference TRBV7-2 and TRBJ1-5, is GAGVSQSPSNKVTEKGKDVELRCDPISGHTALYWYRQSLGQGLEFLIYFQGNSAPDKSGLPSDRFSAERTGGSVSTLTIQRTQQEDSAVYLCASSSGLPPDPQHFGDGTRLSIL.